This T cell receptor (beta chain) was sequenced for a study of T cells in Graves' hyperthyroidism and ophthalmopathy. Study observations and caveats: Within blood appeared most thyroid clonotypes that had expanded above 0.001.

On this clonotype: What it binds is unknown.

What was amplified from RNA transcripts were TCR beta CDR3 regions. The HTBI primer set was used in a first-round RT-PCR of the TCR CDR3. MiXCR was run by TCRdb on the multiplex PCR reads, yielding one entry per CDR3 protein. The repertoire holds 450,000 to 650,000 distinct CDR3 sequences, 12% to 15% seen once, with more than 6% in the top ten. Germline CDR1 reads SGHNT; CDR2 reads YENEEA. This CDR3 is 13 amino acids long. V shed 0 bases and J shed 7 bases, with 6 bases lying between them. The chain couples TRBV11-3 to TRBJ2-2; D not resolved. The sequenced material came from blood. This TCR came from a woman between 18 and 29 years old with Graves' ophthalmopathy. The chain's CDR3 is CASSLEGIGELFF. For the CDR3, the DNA is TGTGCCAGCAGCTTAGAGGGCATCGGGGAGCTGTTTTTT.